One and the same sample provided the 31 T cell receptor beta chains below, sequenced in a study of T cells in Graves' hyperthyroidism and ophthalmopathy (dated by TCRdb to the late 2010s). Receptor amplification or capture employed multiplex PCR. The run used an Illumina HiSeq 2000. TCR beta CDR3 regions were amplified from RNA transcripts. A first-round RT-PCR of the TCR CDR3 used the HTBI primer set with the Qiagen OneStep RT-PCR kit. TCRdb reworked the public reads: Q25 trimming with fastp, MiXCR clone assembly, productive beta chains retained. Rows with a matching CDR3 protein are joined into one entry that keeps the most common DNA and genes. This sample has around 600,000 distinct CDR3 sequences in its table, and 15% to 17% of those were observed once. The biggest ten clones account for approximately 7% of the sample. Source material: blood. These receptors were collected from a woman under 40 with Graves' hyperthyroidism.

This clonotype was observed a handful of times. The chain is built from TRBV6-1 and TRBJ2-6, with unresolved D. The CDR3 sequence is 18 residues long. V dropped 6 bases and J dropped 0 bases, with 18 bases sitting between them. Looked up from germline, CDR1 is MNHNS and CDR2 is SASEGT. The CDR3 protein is CASSQDLLKSSGANVLTF. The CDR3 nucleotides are TGTGCCAGCAGCCAGGACCTCCTCAAGAGCTCTGGGGCCAACGTCCTGACTTTC.

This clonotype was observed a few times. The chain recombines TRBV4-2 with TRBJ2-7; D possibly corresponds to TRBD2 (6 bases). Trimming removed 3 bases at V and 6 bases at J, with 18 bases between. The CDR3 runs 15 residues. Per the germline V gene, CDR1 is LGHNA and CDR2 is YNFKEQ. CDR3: CASSQTHRTSTEQYF. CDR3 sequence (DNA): TGTGCCAGCAGCCAGACCCACCGAACTAGCACCGAGCAGTACTTC.

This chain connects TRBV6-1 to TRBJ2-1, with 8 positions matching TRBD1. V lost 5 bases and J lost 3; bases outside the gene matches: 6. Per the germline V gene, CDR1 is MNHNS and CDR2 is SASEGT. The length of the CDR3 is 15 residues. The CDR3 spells CASSSDRGRYNEQFF. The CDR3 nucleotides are TGTGCCAGCAGTTCTGACAGGGGTCGCTACAATGAGCAGTTCTTC.

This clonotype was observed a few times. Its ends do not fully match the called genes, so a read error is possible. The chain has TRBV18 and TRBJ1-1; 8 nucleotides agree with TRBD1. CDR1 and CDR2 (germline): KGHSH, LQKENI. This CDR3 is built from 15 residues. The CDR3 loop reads CASSPGQGRSTEALF. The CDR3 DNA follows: TGTGCCAGCTCACCAGGACAGGGTAGGAGCACTGAAGCTCTCTTT. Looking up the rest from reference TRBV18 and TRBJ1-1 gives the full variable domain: NAGVMQNPRHLVRRRGQEARLRCSPMKGHSHVYWYRQLPEEGLKFMVYLQKENIIDESGMPKERFSAEFPKEGPSILRIQQVVRGDSAAYFCASSPGQGRSTEALFGQGTRLTVV.

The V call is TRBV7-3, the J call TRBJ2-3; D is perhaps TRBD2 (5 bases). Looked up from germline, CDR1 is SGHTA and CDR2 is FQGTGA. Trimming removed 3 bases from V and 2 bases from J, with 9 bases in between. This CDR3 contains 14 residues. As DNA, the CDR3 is TGTGCCAGCAGCTTTCCCGGGAACACAGATACGCAGTATTTT. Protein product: CASSFPGNTDTQYF.

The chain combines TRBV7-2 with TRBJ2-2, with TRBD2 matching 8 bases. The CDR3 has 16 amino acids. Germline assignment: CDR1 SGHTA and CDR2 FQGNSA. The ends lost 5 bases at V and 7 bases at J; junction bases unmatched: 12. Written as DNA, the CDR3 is TGTGCCAGCAGCCCTCTGTTCGGGAGGGCCGGCGGGGAGCTGTTTTTT. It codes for CASSPLFGRAGGELFF.

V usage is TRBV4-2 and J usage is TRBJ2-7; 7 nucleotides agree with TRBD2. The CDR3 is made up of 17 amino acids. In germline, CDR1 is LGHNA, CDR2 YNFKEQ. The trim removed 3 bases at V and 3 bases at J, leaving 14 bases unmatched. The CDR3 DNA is TGTGCCAGCAGCCATAAACTCGATGCGCGGGAGAACTACGAGCAGTACTTC. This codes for CASSHKLDARENYEQYF.

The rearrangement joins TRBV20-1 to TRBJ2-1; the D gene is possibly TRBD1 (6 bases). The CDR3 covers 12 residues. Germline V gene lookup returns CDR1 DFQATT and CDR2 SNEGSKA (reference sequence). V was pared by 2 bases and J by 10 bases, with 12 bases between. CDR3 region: CSARRGFIEQFF. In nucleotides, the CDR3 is TGCAGTGCTAGAAGGGGGTTTATCGAGCAGTTCTTC.

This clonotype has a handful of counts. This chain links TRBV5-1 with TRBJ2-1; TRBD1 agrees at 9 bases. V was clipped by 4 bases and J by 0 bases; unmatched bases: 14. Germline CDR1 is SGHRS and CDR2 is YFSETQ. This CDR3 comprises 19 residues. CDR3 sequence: CASSQGDRDYRSSYNEQFF. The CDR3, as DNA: TGCGCCAGCAGCCAGGGGGACAGGGACTACAGAAGCTCCTACAATGAGCAGTTCTTC. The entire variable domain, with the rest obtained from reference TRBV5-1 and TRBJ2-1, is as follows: KAGVTQTPRYLIKTRGQQVTLSCSPISGHRSVSWYQQTPGQGLQFLFEYFSETQRNKGNFPGRFSGRQFSNSRSEMNVSTLELGDSALYLCASSQGDRDYRSSYNEQFFGPGTRLTVL.

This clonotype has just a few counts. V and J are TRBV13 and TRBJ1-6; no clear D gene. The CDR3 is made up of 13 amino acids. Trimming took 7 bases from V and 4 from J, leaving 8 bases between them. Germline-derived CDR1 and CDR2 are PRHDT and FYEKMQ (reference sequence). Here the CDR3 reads CASTNSYNSPLHF. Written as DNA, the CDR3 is TGTGCCAGCACCAACAGTTATAATTCACCCCTCCACTTT.

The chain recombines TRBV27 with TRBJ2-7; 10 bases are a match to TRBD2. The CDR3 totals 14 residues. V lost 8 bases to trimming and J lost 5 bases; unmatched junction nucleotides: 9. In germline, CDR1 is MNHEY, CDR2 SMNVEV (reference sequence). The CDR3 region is CASGGASGRNEQYF. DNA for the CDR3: TGTGCCAGCGGAGGTGCTAGCGGGAGAAACGAGCAGTACTTC.

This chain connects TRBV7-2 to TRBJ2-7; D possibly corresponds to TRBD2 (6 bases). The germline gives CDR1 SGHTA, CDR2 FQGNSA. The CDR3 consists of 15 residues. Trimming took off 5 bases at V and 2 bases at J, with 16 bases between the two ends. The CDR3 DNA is TGTGCCAGCAGCCCCTCGGGGGACGGAGCCTACGAGCAGTACTTC. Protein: CASSPSGDGAYEQYF.

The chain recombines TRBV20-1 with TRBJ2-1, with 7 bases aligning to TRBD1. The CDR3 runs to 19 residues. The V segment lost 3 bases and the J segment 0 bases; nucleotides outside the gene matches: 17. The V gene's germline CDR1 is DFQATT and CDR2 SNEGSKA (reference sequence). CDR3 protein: CSASPGQRMRELSYNEQFF. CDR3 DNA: TGCAGTGCTAGTCCGGGACAGAGAATGAGGGAGCTCTCCTACAATGAGCAGTTCTTC.

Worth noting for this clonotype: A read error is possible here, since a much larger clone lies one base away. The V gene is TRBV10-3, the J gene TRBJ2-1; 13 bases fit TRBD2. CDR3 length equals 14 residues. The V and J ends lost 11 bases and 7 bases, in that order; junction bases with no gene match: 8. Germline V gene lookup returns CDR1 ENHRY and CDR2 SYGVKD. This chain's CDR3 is CAVTGLAGANEQFF. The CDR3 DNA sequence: TGTGCCGTCACCGGACTAGCGGGAGCTAATGAGCAGTTCTTC.

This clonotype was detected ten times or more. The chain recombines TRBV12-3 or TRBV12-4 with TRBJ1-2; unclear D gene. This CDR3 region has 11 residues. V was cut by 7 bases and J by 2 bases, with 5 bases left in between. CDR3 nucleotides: TGTGCCAGCACTGACAACTATGGCTACACCTTC. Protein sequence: CASTDNYGYTF.

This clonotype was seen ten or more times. CDR3 residues: CASSPTSGRISYNEQFF. CDR3 nucleotides: TGTGCCAGCAGTCCTACTAGCGGGAGGATCAGCTACAATGAGCAGTTCTTC. This rearrangement joins TRBV27 to TRBJ2-1; 12 nucleotides agree with TRBD2. This CDR3 is 17 amino acids long. The germline V gene encodes CDR1 MNHEY and CDR2 SMNVEV (reference sequence). Trimming took 5 bases from V and 3 from J; bases not matched to a gene: 8.

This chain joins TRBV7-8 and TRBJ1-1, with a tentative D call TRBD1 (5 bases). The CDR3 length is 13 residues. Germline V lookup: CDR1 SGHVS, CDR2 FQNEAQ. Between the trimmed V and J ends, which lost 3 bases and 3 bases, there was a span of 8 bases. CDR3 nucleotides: TGTGCCAGCAGCTTGGACACCTACACTGAAGCTTTCTTT. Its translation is CASSLDTYTEAFF.

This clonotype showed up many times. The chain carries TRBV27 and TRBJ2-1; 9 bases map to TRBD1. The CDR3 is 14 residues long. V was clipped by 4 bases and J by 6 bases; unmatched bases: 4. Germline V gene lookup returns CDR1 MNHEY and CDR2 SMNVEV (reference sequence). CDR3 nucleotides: TGTGCCAGCAGTTCGGCGACAGGGGGCAATGAGCAGTTCTTC. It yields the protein CASSSATGGNEQFF.

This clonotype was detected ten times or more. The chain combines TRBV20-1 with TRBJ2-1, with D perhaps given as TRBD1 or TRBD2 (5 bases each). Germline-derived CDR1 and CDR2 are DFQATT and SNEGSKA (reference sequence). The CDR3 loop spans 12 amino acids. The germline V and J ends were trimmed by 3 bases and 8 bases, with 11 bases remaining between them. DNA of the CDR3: TGCAGTGCTAGTTTGGGGGTGGATGAGCAGTTCTTC. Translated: CSASLGVDEQFF.

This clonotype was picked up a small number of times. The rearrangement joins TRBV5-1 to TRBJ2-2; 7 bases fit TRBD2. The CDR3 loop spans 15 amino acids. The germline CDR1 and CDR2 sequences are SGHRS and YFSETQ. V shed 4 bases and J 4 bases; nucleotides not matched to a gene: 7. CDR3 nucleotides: TGCGCCAGCAGCCCATACTCGGGGGGCACCGGGGAGCTGTTTTTT. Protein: CASSPYSGGTGELFF.

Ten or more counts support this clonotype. The CDR3 loop is CASSLDGYQPQHF. In DNA, the CDR3 is TGTGCCAGCAGCTTAGATGGGTATCAGCCCCAGCATTTT. This chain uses TRBV7-2 with TRBJ1-5, with D unresolved. The CDR3 extends over 13 amino acids. V was trimmed by 1 base and J by 5 bases, leaving 6 bases between them. Germline V CDR1 and CDR2: SGHTA, FQGNSA.

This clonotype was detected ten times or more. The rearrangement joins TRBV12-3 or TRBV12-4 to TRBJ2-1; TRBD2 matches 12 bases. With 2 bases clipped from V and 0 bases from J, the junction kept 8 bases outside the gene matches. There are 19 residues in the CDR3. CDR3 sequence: CASSLTGLAGRSSYNEQFF. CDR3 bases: TGTGCCAGCAGTTTAACTGGACTAGCGGGACGGAGCTCCTACAATGAGCAGTTCTTC.

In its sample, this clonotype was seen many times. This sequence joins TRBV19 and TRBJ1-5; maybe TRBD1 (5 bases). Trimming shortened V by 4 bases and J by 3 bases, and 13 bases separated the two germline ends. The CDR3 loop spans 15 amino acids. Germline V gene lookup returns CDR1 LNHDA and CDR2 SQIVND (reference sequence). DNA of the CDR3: TGTGCCAGTAGTAAAGGAGGACACACCAATCAGCCCCAGCATTTT. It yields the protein CASSKGGHTNQPQHF.

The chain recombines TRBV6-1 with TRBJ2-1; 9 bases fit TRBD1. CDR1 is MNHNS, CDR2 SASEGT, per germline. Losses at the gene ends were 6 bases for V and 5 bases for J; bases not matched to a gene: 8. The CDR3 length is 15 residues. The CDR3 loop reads CASRTGTGRDNEQFF. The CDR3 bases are TGTGCCAGCAGAACCGGGACAGGGAGGGACAATGAGCAGTTCTTC.

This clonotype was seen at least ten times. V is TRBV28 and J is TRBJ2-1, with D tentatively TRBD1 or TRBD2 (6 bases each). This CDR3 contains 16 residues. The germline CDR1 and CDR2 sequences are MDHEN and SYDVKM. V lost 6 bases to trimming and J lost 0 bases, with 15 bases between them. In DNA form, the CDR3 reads TGTGCCAGCAGGAGGGGGGTGGACAGCTCCTACAATGAGCAGTTCTTC. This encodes CASRRGVDSSYNEQFF.

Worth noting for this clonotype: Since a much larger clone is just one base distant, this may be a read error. CDR3 amino acids: CSARPTGGYTEASF. The DNA of the CDR3 is TGCAGTGCTAGGCCGACAGGGGGCTACACTGAAGCTTCCTTT. This chain uses TRBV20-1 with TRBJ1-1, with 10 bases aligning to TRBD1. The CDR3 contains 14 residues. Germline loops: CDR1 DFQATT, CDR2 SNEGSKA (reference sequence).

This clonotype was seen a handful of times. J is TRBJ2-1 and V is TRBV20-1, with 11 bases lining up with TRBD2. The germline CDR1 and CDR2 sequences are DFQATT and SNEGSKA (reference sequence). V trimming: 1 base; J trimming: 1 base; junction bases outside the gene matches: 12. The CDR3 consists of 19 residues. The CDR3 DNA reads TGCAGTGCTAGAGCCCATACTAGCGGGAGTCTCAGGTCCTACAATGAGCAGTTCTTC. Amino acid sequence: CSARAHTSGSLRSYNEQFF.

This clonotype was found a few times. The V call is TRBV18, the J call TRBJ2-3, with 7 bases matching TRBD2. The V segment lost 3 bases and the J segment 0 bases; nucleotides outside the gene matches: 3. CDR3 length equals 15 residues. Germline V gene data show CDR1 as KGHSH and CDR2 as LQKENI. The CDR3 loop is CASSPVSGSTDTQYF. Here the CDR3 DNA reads TGTGCCAGCTCACCGGTTAGCGGGAGCACAGATACGCAGTATTTT. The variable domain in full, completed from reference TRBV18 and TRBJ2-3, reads NAGVMQNPRHLVRRRGQEARLRCSPMKGHSHVYWYRQLPEEGLKFMVYLQKENIIDESGMPKERFSAEFPKEGPSILRIQQVVRGDSAAYFCASSPVSGSTDTQYFGPGTRLTVL.

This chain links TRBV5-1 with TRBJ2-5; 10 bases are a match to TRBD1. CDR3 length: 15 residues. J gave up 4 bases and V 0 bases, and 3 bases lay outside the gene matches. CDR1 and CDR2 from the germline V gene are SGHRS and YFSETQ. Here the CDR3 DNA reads TGCGCCAGCAGCTTGGCGACAGGGGGCCTAGAGACCCAGTACTTC. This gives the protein CASSLATGGLETQYF.

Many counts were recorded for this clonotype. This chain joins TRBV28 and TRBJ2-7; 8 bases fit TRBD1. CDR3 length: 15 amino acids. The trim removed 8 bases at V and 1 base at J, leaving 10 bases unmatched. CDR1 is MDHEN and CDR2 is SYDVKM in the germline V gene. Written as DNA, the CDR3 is TGTGCCAGCCTTGCCGGACAGGGCTATTCCTACGAGCAGTACTTC. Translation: CASLAGQGYSYEQYF.

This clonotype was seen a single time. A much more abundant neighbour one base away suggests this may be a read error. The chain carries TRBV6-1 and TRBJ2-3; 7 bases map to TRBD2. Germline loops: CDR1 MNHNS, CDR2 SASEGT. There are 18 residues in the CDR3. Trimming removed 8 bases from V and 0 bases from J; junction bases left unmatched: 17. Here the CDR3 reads CASGPRVAGATSTDTQYF. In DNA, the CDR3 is TGTGCCAGCGGTCCCCGGGTAGCGGGTGCAACTAGCACAGATACGCAGTATTTT.